The clone carrying this T cell receptor beta chain was observed a single time. The data originate from a study of T cells after posttransplantation cyclophosphamide. CDR1 is PRHDT and CDR2 is FYEKMQ in the germline V gene (reference sequence). There are 15 residues in the CDR3. The J segment lost 4 bases and the V segment lost 5 bases, leaving 6 bases of the junction unmatched. Data came from immunoSEQ multiplex PCR; TCRdb stores just in-frame clones and leaves some out. The sample yields about 32,000 clones, 80% to 90% seen once. This sequence joins TRBV13 and TRBJ2-2; 8 nucleotides agree with TRBD1. The source of this sequence is a woman aged 40-49 years with a blood cancer, CMV-positive, and with a related stem cell donor. Sequencing input: PBMCs. The CDR3: CASSDRTGPTGELFF. DNA of the CDR3: TGTGCCAGCAGCGATAGGACAGGGCCCACCGGGGAGCTGTTTTTT.